The sequence of this TCR beta chain was determined in a study of CD8+ T cells in alopecia areata (dated by TCRdb to 2017 to 2018). Context from the whole study: High-throughput TCRbeta sequencing was used to examine T cell clonal expansion in alopecia areata in both the C3H/HeJ mouse model and human patients. Scalp tissue and sorted CD4+ and CD8+ peripheral blood T cells from patchy and totalis/universalis alopecia areata patients and from healthy controls were covered by human TCRbeta sequencing. Amplification of TCRbeta CDR3 regions was done by immunoSEQ multiplex PCR using 35 Vbeta forward primers and 13 Jbeta reverse primers. RNA was obtained with the PAXgene miRNA kit for fixed scalp, the miRNeasy kit for PBMCs, and the RNeasy kit for mouse skin. Clonality in the scalp was compared among normal scalp (n=4), patchy alopecia areata scalp (n=8), and alopecia totalis/universalis scalp (n=8).

PBMCs were isolated by density centrifugation and stained for CD3, CD4 and CD8, and CD4+ and CD8+ T cells were sorted on a FACSAria. Unaffected controls provided scalp biopsies and blood samples. About this clone: It has no known antigen specificity. Base qualities were left out, and no much larger clone turns up one base away.

The protocol used for the library was the immunoSEQ multiplex PCR assay. RNA was extracted from all samples and reverse transcribed into cDNA, which served as template for TCR sequencing. SuperScript III was used for first-strand cDNA synthesis, primed with a 2:1 mix of oligo-dT and random hexamers. A synthetic immune receptor repertoire was used to measure amplification bias, and any remaining bias was corrected computationally. The original pipeline was this. Raw reads were preprocessed for error removal, and CDR3 was defined according to IMGT conventions as running from the conserved cysteine to phenylalanine. Clonality was computed as 1 minus the Shannon entropy, with the entropy normalized by log2 of the number of productive unique TCRs. Whether scalp clones were CD4 or CD8 was inferred by matching scalp TCRbeta sequences against CD4 and CD8 repertoires sorted from blood. TCRdb took over this immuneACCESS table, retaining in-frame rearrangements with V and J assigned. Such tables are incomplete; in checked studies, under half of the missing clones stem from an unresolved V gene, and the remainder is unexplained. The DNA gave D and trimming, while V, J and clone size come from that table. Present in this sample are 200,000 to 250,000 clones, approximately 60% of which were seen just once. Roughly 5.3% of the sample is held by the ten biggest clonotypes.

On the study overall, not on this receptor specifically: Unlike mouse skin, which is dominated by gammadelta T cells, normal human skin has resident alphabeta T cells that are also sequenced, and this complicates analysis of the scalp TCR repertoire. Lesional scalp, especially in alopecia totalis/universalis, showed higher clonality and more expanded CD8+ clones than normal scalp, suggesting antigenic drive. Shared TCR sequences between patients were less evident than in mice, which may be partly attributable to HLA diversity in the patient population.

CDR1 and CDR2, per the germline V gene (reference sequence), are GTSNPN and SVGIG. From cysteine to phenylalanine, the CDR3 is 13 amino acids long. The only DNA kept is the CDR3, 39 bases in frame from the first base. The trim is 3 bases for V and 5 bases for J, with a gap of 10 bases between the germline ends. The rearrangement joined TRBV30 to TRBJ2-2; TRBD1 might be the D gene, on 6 matching bases. The clonotype was recovered from a human donor in good health. Sequenced: CD8+ T cells sorted from blood. The encoded CDR3 is CAWSPGDTGELFF. The DNA is as follows: TGTGCCTGGAGCCCAGGGGATACCGGGGAGCTGTTTTTT.